Here is one T cell receptor beta chain with its context. What this receptor recognizes is not known. The input lacks base qualities; no much larger clone sits a single base away. This entry is derived from a study of beta chain features in type 1 diabetes (dated by TCRdb to the late 2010s). For context, the study as a whole: Mean age, gender distribution, total cell number and subset yield did not differ between patients and healthy donors. In the study, recently diagnosed type 1 diabetes patients and matched healthy donors were compared on the TCRB repertoires of their sorted circulating CD4+ T cell subsets. Regulatory and stem cell-like memory subsets were obtained from only 8 patients and roughly eight healthy donors, while naive and central memory subsets were obtained from all 30 or so donors. Across all samples, 107,917,701 sorted cells were examined, and cell number per subset correlated strongly with RNA yield. What the authors observed across the whole study: Only small numbers of individuals were included in the HLA sub-analyses, which left unresolved whether HLA type had any influence on TCRB rearrangement. In all four CD4+ subsets, TCRB CDR3 length was moderately but significantly shorter in type 1 diabetes patients. Fewer insertions and more nucleotide deletions at VDJ recombination sites were observed in patients with type 1 diabetes, implying thymic rearrangement abnormalities. Shorter templates might be favored by PCR, yet because patient and control samples were amplified and corrected together, any such skew would affect both groups equally. Because cDNA rather than genomic DNA was sequenced, highly expressing activated cells could have been over-represented, although no difference in activation and CD3 levels was found between groups. Naive, central memory and regulatory TCRB repertoires appeared to be more similar among patients than among healthy donors.

Each donor gave one peripheral blood draw, roughly 110 mL on average, collected into heparinised tubes. A BD FACSAria II and a panel including CD45RO, CCR7, CD25, CD127, CD95 and CD27 were used to sort naive, central memory, regulatory and stem cell-like memory CD4+ T cells. Every sorted population had a purity above 95%. PBMCs were isolated right away by Lymphoprep density gradient centrifugation and were stained directly, without culture. To minimize batch effects, samples were stained and sorted in pairs, one healthy donor with one patient per experiment. Trimming costs V 3 bases and J 2 bases, and their ends lie 14 bases apart. For CDR1 and CDR2, the germline V gene lists WSHSY and SAAADI. The CDR3 covers 15 residues, taking in both the cysteine and the phenylalanine. Only the CDR3 region is kept as DNA, spanning 45 bases read in frame from base 1. The entire amount of isolated RNA was reverse transcribed using the High Capacity cDNA Reverse Transcription Kit, so the sequenced TCRB transcripts were expressed ones. Deep immunoSEQ sequencing was performed on naive, central memory and regulatory T cell samples, with an average of roughly 3.6 million total reads per sample. Sorted cells were lysed in RLT buffer, and RNA was extracted using DNase-treated RNeasy Micro or Mini kits according to cell number. To prevent cross-contamination, every cell subset was processed on its own, while patient and healthy donor samples were processed together. TCRB sequences were amplified from cDNA with the immunoSEQ multiplex PCR, producing 87-bp fragments spanning the CDR3 region. The amplicons were sequenced using the Illumina HiSeq platform. The original pipeline was this. Synthetic template baselines were used to correct PCR bias computationally, reads within Hamming distance 2 were collapsed together, and singletons that could not be merged were discarded. Reads were aligned against IMGT so that V, D and J genes, CDR3 length and insertions or deletions at six rearrangement sites could be assigned. Within each subset, clonotype counts were normalized to sorted cell number, after which true diversity and Gini coefficients were computed with the tcR R package. The overlap coefficient, calculated on TCRB nucleotide sequences, was used to quantify repertoire sharing. This is the immuneACCESS table as TCRdb keeps it, with only in-frame sequences that have V and J called. A part of the clones is gone; compared with another copy, unresolved V genes explain less than half, and the rest is unexplained. The V and J calls and clone size were taken over from that table, and D and trimming were inferred from the DNA. The sample yields about 190,000 clones; approximately 8.4% were counted once. The ten largest clones take up 0.5% of the sample.

This receptor chain uses TRBV10-2 and TRBJ2-7, with no D gene named confidently. This receptor was obtained from a man aged 18 to 30 with type 1 diabetes. Sequenced: central memory CD4+ T cells from blood. Here is the DNA: TGCGCCAGCAGTGAAGACTCTTCTCCTACCTACGAGCAGTACTTC. This is translated as CASSEDSSPTYEQYF.